These 7 T cell receptor beta chains share one sample of origin, sequenced in a study of blood T cell repertoires in COVID-19. Profiling relied on immunoSEQ multiplex PCR, and the TCRdb table lists in-frame clones only, not all of them. The table lists just under 60,000 clones, around 87% of them singletons, with roughly 6.7% in the top ten. Specimen: peripheral blood. These receptors came from a human donor with active COVID-19. The donor label of this sample is uncertain.

This chain links TRBV5-5 with TRBJ1-5; TRBD1 is a possible D gene (5 bases). The CDR3 is 18 residues long. V shed 4 bases and J shed 1 base, with 21 bases lying between them. Germline V gene sequence: CDR1 SGHKS, CDR2 YYEKEE (reference sequence). CDR3 DNA sequence: TGTGCCAGCAGCCGACACCCGAGAGGGGAGGGGAGCAATCAGCCCCAGCATTTT. This translates into CASSRHPRGEGSNQPQHF.

This clone has only a few counts. The chain joins TRBV27 to TRBJ1-1, with a possible D match to TRBD1 (5 bases). This CDR3 comprises 15 residues. The germline CDR1 and CDR2 sequences are MNHEY and SMNVEV (reference sequence). V shed 5 bases and J shed 3 bases, with 16 bases lying between them. CDR3 residues: CASSTSGRGYTEAFF. In nucleotides, the CDR3 is TGTGCCAGCAGTACCTCCGGACGGGGGTACACTGAAGCTTTCTTT.

The rearrangement links TRBV7-2 to TRBJ2-7, with D tentatively TRBD2 (5 bases). V was cut by 1 base and J by 3 bases, with 19 bases left in between. The CDR3 contains 17 residues. Germline-derived CDR1 and CDR2 are SGHTA and FQGNSA. The CDR3 here is CASSLDQARARIYEQYF. CDR3 DNA sequence: TGTGCCAGCAGCTTAGATCAGGCGCGGGCGAGAATCTACGAGCAGTACTTC. Combining the CDR3 with reference TRBV7-2 and TRBJ2-7 gives the whole variable domain GAGVSQSPSNKVTEKGKDVELRCDPISGHTALYWYRQSLGQGLEFLIYFQGNSAPDKSGLPSDRFSAERTGGSVSTLTIQRTQQEDSAVYLCASSLDQARARIYEQYFGPGTRLTVT.

The J gene is TRBJ1-3, the V gene TRBV9; D is possibly TRBD1 (5 bases). V was trimmed by 7 bases and J by 1 base, leaving 18 bases between them. CDR1 and CDR2 from the germline V gene are SGDLS and YYNGEE. CDR3 length equals 16 residues. The CDR3 spells CASGGGGYRSGNTIYF. DNA of the CDR3: TGTGCCAGCGGTGGGGGAGGCTACCGTTCTGGAAACACCATATATTTT.

The V call is TRBV5-1, the J call TRBJ2-3, with D perhaps matching TRBD1 (5 bases). Per the germline V gene, CDR1 is SGHRS and CDR2 is YFSETQ. There are 14 residues in the CDR3. V was trimmed by 3 bases and J by 0 bases, leaving 8 bases between them. CDR3 protein: CASSWQGSTDTQYF. The DNA for the CDR3 is TGCGCCAGCAGCTGGCAGGGAAGCACAGATACGCAGTATTTT.

V and J are TRBV5-1 and TRBJ1-1, with 9 bases matching TRBD1. The junction had 4 bases not matched to a gene; V was cut back by 3 bases and J by 1 base. The length of the CDR3 is 15 residues. CDR1 and CDR2 from the germline V gene are SGHRS and YFSETQ. CDR3 region: CASSSYRGRNTEAFF. The CDR3 nucleotides are TGCGCCAGCAGCTCCTACAGGGGGCGGAACACTGAAGCTTTCTTT.

In this sample, this clone turned up once. The chain carries TRBV7-2 and TRBJ2-1; TRBD2 agrees at 9 bases. This CDR3 has 15 amino acids. Per the germline V gene, CDR1 is SGHTA and CDR2 is FQGNSA. The V segment lost 5 bases and the J segment 5 bases; nucleotides outside the gene matches: 7. CDR3 amino acids: CASSASGRNDNEQFF. In DNA form, the CDR3 reads TGTGCCAGCAGCGCAAGCGGGAGGAACGACAATGAGCAGTTCTTC.